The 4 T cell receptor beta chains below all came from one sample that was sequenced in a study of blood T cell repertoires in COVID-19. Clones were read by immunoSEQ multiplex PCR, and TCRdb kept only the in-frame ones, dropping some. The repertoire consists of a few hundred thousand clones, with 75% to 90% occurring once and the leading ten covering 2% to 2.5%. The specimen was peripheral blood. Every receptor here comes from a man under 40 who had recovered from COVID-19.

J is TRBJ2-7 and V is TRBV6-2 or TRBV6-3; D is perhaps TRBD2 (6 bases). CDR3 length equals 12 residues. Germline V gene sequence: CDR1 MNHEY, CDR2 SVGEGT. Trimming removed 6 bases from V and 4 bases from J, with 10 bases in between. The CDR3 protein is CASSRGRYEQYF. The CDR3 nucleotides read TGTGCCAGCAGCAGAGGGAGGTACGAGCAGTACTTC.

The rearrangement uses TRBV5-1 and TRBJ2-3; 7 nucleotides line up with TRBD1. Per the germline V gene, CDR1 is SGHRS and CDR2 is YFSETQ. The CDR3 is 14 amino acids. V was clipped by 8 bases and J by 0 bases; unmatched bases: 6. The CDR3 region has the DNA TGCGCCAGTCTTCGACAGGGAAGCACAGATACGCAGTATTTT. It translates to CASLRQGSTDTQYF.

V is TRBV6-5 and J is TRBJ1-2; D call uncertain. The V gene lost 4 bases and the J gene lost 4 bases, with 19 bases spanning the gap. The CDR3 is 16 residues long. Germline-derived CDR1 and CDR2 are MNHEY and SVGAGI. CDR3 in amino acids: CASSFSWADTLYGYTF. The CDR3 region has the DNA TGTGCCAGCAGTTTCTCCTGGGCCGATACGCTCTATGGCTACACCTTC.

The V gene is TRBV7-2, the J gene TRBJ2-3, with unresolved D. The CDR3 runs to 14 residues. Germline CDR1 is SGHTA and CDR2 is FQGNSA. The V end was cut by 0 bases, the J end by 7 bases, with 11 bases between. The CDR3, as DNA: TGTGCCAGCAGCTTAGCGTTACTCGTAAATACGCAGTATTTT. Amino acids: CASSLALLVNTQYF.